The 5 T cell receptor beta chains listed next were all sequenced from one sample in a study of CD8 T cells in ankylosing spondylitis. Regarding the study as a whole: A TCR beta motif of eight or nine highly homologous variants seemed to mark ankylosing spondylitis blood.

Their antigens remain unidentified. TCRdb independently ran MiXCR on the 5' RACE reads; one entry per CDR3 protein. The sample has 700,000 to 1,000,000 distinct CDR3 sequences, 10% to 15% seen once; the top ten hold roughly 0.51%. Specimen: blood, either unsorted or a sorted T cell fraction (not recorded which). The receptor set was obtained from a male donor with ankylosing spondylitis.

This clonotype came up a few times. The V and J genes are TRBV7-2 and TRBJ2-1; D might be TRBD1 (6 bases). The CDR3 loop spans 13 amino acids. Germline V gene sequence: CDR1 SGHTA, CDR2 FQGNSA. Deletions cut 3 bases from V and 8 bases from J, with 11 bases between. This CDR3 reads CASSFRPGDEQFF. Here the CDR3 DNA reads TGTGCCAGCAGCTTTCGACCAGGGGATGAGCAGTTCTTC.

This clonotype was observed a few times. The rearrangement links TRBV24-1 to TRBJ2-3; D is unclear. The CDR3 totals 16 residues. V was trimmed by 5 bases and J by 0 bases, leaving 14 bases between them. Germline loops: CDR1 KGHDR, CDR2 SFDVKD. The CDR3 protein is CATSVPRGASTDTQYF. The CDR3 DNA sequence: TGTGCCACCAGTGTCCCCCGAGGAGCGAGCACAGATACGCAGTATTTT.

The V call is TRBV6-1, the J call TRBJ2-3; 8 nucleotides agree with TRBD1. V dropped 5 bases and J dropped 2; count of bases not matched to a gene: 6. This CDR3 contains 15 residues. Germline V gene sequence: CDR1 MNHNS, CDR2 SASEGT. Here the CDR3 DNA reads TGTGCCAGCAGTCGAGACAGGGGAAACACAGATACGCAGTATTTT. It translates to CASSRDRGNTDTQYF.

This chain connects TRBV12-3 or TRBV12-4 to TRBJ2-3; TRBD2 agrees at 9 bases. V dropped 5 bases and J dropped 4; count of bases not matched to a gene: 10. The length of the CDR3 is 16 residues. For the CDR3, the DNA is TGTGCCAGCAGTCCCGGGACTAGCTTCGTGGCAGATACGCAGTATTTT. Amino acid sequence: CASSPGTSFVADTQYF.

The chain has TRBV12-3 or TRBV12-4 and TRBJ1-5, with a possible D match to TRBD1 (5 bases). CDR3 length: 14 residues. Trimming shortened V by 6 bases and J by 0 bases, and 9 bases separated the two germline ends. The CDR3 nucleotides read TGTGCCAGCAGCGCCAGGGATAGCAATCAGCCCCAGCATTTT. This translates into CASSARDSNQPQHF.